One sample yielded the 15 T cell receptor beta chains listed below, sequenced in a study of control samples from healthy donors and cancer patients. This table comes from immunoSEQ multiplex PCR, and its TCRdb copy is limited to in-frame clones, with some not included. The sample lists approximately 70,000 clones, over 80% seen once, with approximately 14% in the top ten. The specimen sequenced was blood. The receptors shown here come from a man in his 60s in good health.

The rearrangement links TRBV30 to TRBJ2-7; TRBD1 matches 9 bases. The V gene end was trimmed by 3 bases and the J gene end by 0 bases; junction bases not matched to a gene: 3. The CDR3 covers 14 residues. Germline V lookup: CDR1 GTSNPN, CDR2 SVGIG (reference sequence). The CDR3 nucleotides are TGTGCCTGGAGGGACAGGGGTAGCTCCTACGAGCAGTACTTC. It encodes CAWRDRGSSYEQYF.

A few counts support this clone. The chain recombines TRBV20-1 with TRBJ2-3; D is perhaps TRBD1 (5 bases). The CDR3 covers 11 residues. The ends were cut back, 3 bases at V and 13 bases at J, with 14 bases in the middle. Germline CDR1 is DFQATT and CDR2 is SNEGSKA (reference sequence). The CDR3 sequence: CSARGPGPKYF. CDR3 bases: TGCAGTGCTAGGGGGCCAGGGCCCAAGTATTTT.

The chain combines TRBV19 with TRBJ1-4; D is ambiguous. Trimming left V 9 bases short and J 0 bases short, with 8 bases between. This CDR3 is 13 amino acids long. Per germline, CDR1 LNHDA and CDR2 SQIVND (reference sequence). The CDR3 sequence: CASQPPTNEKLFF. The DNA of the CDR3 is TGTGCCAGCCAGCCTCCAACTAATGAAAAACTGTTTTTT.

The CDR3 DNA follows: TGTGCCAGCAGCTCACAGGGCGGCACTGAAGCTTTCTTT. Amino acid sequence: CASSSQGGTEAFF. V usage is TRBV7-3 and J usage is TRBJ1-1; the D gene is possibly TRBD1 (6 bases). V was trimmed by 4 bases and J by 4 bases, leaving 10 bases between them. The CDR3 contains 13 residues. The germline V gene has CDR1 SGHTA and CDR2 FQGTGA.

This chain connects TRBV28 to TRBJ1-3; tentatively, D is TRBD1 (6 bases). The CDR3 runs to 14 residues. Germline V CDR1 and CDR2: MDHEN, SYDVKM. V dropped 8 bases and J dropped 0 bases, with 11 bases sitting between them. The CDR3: CASAGTNSGNTIYF. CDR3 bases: TGTGCCAGCGCCGGGACAAACTCTGGAAACACCATATATTTT.

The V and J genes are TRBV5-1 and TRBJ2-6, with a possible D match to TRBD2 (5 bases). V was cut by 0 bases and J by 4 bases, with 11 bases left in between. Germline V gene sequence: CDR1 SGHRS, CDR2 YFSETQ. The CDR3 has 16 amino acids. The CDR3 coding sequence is TGCGCCAGCAGCTTGGGTGGGGAGTCCGGGGCCAACGTCCTGACTTTC. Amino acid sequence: CASSLGGESGANVLTF. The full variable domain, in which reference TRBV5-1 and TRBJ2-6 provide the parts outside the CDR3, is KAGVTQTPRYLIKTRGQQVTLSCSPISGHRSVSWYQQTPGQGLQFLFEYFSETQRNKGNFPGRFSGRQFSNSRSEMNVSTLELGDSALYLCASSLGGESGANVLTFGAGSRLTVL.

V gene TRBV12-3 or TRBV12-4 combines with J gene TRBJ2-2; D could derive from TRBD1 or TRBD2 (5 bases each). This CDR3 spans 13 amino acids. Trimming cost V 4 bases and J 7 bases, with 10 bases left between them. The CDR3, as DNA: TGTGCCAGCAGTTGGGGGTGGGTCGGGGAGCTGTTTTTT. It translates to CASSWGWVGELFF.

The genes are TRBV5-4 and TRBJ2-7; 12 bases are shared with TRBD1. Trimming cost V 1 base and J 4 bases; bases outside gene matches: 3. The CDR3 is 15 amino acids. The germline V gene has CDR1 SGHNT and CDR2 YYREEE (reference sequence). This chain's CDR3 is CASSLPGQGAYEQYF. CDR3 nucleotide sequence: TGTGCCAGCAGCTTGCCGGGACAGGGGGCTTACGAGCAGTACTTC. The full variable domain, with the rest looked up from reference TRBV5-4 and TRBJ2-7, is ETGVTQSPTHLIKTRGQQVTLRCSSQSGHNTVSWYQQALGQGPQFIFQYYREEENGRGNFPPRFSGLQFPNYSSELNVNALELDDSALYLCASSLPGQGAYEQYFGPGTRLTVT.

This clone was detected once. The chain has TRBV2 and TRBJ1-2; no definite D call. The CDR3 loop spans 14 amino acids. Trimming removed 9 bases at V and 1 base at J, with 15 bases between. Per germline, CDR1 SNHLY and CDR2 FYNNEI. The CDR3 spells CASKFGQLNYGYTF. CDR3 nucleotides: TGTGCCAGTAAGTTCGGGCAGCTTAACTATGGCTACACCTTC.

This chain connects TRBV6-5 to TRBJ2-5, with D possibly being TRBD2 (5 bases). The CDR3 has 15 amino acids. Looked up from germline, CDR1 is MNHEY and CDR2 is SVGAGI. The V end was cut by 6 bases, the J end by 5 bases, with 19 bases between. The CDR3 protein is CASSSPGLSWETQYF. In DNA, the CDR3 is TGTGCCAGCAGCTCACCGGGATTATCGTGGGAGACCCAGTACTTC.

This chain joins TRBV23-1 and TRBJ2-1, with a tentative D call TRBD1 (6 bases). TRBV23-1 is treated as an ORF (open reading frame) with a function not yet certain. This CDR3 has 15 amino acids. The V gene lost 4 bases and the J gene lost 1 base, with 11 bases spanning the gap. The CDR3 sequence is CASSPGHGSYNEQFF. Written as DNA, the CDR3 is TGCGCCAGCAGTCCGGGACACGGATCCTACAATGAGCAGTTCTTC.

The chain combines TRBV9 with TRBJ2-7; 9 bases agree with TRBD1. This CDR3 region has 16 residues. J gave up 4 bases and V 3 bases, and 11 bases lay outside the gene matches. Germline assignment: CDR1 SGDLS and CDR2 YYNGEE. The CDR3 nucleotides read TGTGCCAGCAGCGGACAACCGGGACAGGGATTTTACGAGCAGTACTTC. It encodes CASSGQPGQGFYEQYF.

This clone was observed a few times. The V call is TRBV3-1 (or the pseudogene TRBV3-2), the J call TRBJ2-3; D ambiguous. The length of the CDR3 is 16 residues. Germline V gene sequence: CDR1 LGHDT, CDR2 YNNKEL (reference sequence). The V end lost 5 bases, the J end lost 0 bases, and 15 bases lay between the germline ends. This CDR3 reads CASSVQLSLSTDTQYF. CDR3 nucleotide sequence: TGTGCCAGCAGCGTACAGCTTTCGTTGAGCACAGATACGCAGTATTTT.

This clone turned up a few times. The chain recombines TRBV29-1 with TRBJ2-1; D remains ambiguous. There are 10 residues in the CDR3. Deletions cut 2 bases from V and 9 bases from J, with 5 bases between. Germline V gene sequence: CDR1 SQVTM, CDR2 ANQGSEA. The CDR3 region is CSVERIEQFF. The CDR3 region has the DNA TGCAGCGTTGAACGGATTGAGCAGTTCTTC.

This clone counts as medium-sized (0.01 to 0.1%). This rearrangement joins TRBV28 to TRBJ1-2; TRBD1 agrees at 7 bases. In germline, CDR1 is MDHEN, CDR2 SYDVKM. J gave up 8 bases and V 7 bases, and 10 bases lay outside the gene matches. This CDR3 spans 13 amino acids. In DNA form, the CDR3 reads TGTGCCAGCACCCGAGGACAGGCGGGGGGCTACACCTTC. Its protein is CASTRGQAGGYTF.